These 7 T cell receptor beta chains share one sample of origin, sequenced in a study of blood T cells in healthy people across ages. It was with a sample-barcoded 5' primer and a J-beta primer mix that a second PCR of about 7 to 12 cycles was run. TCRdb used MiXCR to reprocess the 5' RACE reads, holding one entry per CDR3 protein. The top ten clones hold less than 3.5% of a sample with approximately 780,000 distinct CDR3 sequences, around 25% of them seen once. The sample was also reused in another study, on T cells of mothers and their children.

Sequencing input: blood. Receptors were obtained from a boy younger than 18 in good health.

This clonotype was detected only a few times. V and J are TRBV20-1 and TRBJ1-4; maybe TRBD1 (6 bases). The CDR3 has 12 residues. V was cut by 5 bases and J by 6 bases, with 10 bases left in between. The germline CDR1 and CDR2 sequences are DFQATT and SNEGSKA (reference sequence). In DNA, the CDR3 is TGCAGTGCTCTAGCAGGGGATGAAAAACTGTTTTTT. Residues: CSALAGDEKLFF.

The chain couples TRBV30 to TRBJ1-2; perhaps TRBD1 as D (5 bases). Germline V gene sequence: CDR1 GTSNPN, CDR2 SVGIG (reference sequence). V lost 5 bases and J 0 bases, leaving 10 bases between the germline ends. The length of the CDR3 is 13 residues. The CDR3 loop is CAWWDGANYGYTF. CDR3 bases: TGTGCCTGGTGGGACGGAGCTAACTATGGCTACACCTTC.

The CDR3 region has the DNA TGTGCCAGCAGCCAGACCAGGGGGCTTGGCTACACCTTC. Residues: CASSQTRGLGYTF. The V and J genes are TRBV13 and TRBJ1-2; 8 bases fit TRBD1. V dropped 5 bases and J dropped 7; count of bases not matched to a gene: 6. CDR3 length: 13 amino acids. Germline V gene sequence: CDR1 PRHDT, CDR2 FYEKMQ (reference sequence).

The chain couples TRBV12-3 or TRBV12-4 to TRBJ2-1, with TRBD2 matching 7 bases. The CDR3 loop spans 15 amino acids. The J segment lost 0 bases and the V segment lost 4 bases, leaving 3 bases of the junction unmatched. The CDR3 DNA sequence: TGTGCCAGCAGTTACCTAGCGGACTCCTACAATGAGCAGTTCTTC. Encoded protein: CASSYLADSYNEQFF.

About this clonotype itself: Given a much more abundant clone one base away, this may be a read error. This chain links TRBV6-1 with TRBJ2-5; D is undetermined. Germline-derived CDR1 and CDR2 are MNHNS and SASEGT. V gave up 7 bases and J gave up 3 bases, with 3 bases separating them. CDR3 length: 10 amino acids. Here the CDR3 DNA reads TGTGCCAGCATTAAAGAGACCCAGTACTTC. Its protein is CASIKETQYF.

Ten or more counts support this clonotype. V gene TRBV6-5 combines with J gene TRBJ2-5, with D perhaps matching TRBD1 (6 bases). CDR1 and CDR2 from the germline V gene are MNHEY and SVGAGI. Trimming removed 7 bases at V and 5 bases at J, with 8 bases between. The CDR3 contains 11 residues. CDR3 in DNA: TGTGCCAGCACTAGGGGGGAGACCCAGTACTTC. Protein sequence: CASTRGETQYF.

This clonotype has just a few counts. A read error may explain this, as a much larger clone is one base away. The rearrangement links TRBV20-1 to TRBJ2-5; the D gene could be TRBD1 or TRBD2 (5 bases each). Per the germline V gene, CDR1 is DFQATT and CDR2 is SNEGSKA (reference sequence). This CDR3 is built from 14 residues. The CDR3 DNA reads as TGCAGTGCTAGACCACTAGGGGTACAAGTGACCCAGTACTTC. Its protein product is CSARPLGVQVTQYF.